These 8 T cell receptor beta chains were sequenced from one sample in a study of blood T cell repertoires in COVID-19. TCRdb's table, derived via immunoSEQ multiplex PCR, lists solely in-frame clones and lacks some. The sample includes 140,000 to 150,000 clones, 80% to 90% of them seen just once. Sequenced material: peripheral blood. The receptors here all came from a man between 60 and 75 years old with active or convalescent COVID-19.

V usage is TRBV5-1 and J usage is TRBJ2-1; 10 bases are a match to TRBD2. The CDR3 has 15 amino acids. V was pared by 0 bases and J by 3 bases, with 0 bases of the junction left unmatched. In germline, CDR1 is SGHRS, CDR2 YFSETQ. The CDR3 region is CASSLGLAGYNEQFF. The CDR3, as DNA: TGCGCCAGCAGCTTGGGACTAGCGGGCTACAATGAGCAGTTCTTC.

The J gene is TRBJ2-2, the V gene TRBV28; possible D gene TRBD1, 5 bases. CDR1 and CDR2 (germline): MDHEN, SYDVKM. The CDR3 is 17 residues long. Trimming cost V 3 bases and J 4 bases, with 18 bases left between them. CDR3 protein: CASSFFSITQGTGELFF. The CDR3 DNA reads as TGTGCCAGCAGTTTTTTTTCGATTACTCAGGGCACCGGGGAGCTGTTTTTT.

This clone occurred once. J is TRBJ2-7 and V is TRBV4-1; 8 positions match TRBD1. Trimming cost V 2 bases and J 3 bases; bases outside gene matches: 3. The CDR3 sequence is 14 residues long. Germline loops: CDR1 MGHRA, CDR2 YSYEKL. CDR3 loop: CASSQSTGVYEQYV. The DNA of the CDR3 is TGCGCCAGCAGCCAATCGACAGGGGTCTACGAGCAGTACGTC.

The CDR3 sequence: CASSPSGREYNEQFF. In nucleotides, the CDR3 is TGTGCCAGCTCACCTAGCGGACGAGAGTACAATGAGCAGTTCTTC. The V gene is TRBV18, the J gene TRBJ2-1; perhaps TRBD2 as D (6 bases). CDR1 is KGHSH, CDR2 LQKENI, per germline. The CDR3 totals 15 residues. Trimming took off 3 bases at V and 4 bases at J, with 13 bases between the two ends.

The gene calls are TRBV14 and TRBJ1-2, with no clear D. Trimming removed 4 bases at V and 7 bases at J, with 16 bases between. In germline, CDR1 is SGHDN, CDR2 FVKESK. This CDR3 is 14 amino acids long. The CDR3 bases are TGTGCCAGCAGCCTCCGACACCAAGGAAGTGGCTACACCTTC. Amino acid sequence: CASSLRHQGSGYTF.

The chain uses TRBV6-1 and TRBJ2-2; tentative D call: TRBD1 (5 bases). Germline V gives CDR1 MNHNS, CDR2 SASEGT. CDR3 length: 14 amino acids. V dropped 3 bases and J dropped 1 base, with 6 bases sitting between them. The CDR3 region is CASSDTGNTGELFF. The CDR3, as DNA: TGTGCCAGCAGTGATACAGGGAACACCGGGGAGCTGTTTTTT.

V gene TRBV7-8 combines with J gene TRBJ2-1; 8 nucleotides agree with TRBD1. CDR3 length: 17 residues. J was trimmed by 0 bases and V by 2 bases; bases with no gene match: 6. Germline loops: CDR1 SGHVS, CDR2 FQNEAQ. The CDR3 is CASSLSWTGSSYNEQFF. CDR3 DNA: TGTGCCAGCAGCTTAAGCTGGACAGGGAGCTCCTACAATGAGCAGTTCTTC.

CDR3 residues: CASSKGQDSYEQYV. The CDR3 DNA is TGTGCCAGCAGCAAGGGACAGGACTCCTACGAGCAGTACGTC. The rearrangement links TRBV7-8 to TRBJ2-7; 8 bases match TRBD1. The ends lost 5 bases at V and 0 bases at J; junction bases unmatched: 3. CDR3 length equals 14 residues. CDR1 is SGHVS, CDR2 FQNEAQ, per germline.